This is a list of T cell receptor beta chains from one sample in a study of blood T cell repertoires in COVID-19. Data came from immunoSEQ multiplex PCR; TCRdb stores just in-frame clones and leaves some out. The top ten hold around an eighth of the sample, which has about 190,000 clones, 65% to 80% seen once. The material sequenced was peripheral blood. Source of these receptors: a middle-aged man who had recovered from COVID-19. Both conserved end residues are part of each CDR3. The D gene is left open where the match is weak. Clone size is stated in some rows and not others, as once, few, many or a class when expanded.

j_call,v_call,d_call,clone_size,cdr3_aa,cdr3_nt
TRBJ1-2,TRBV15,-,-,CATSKRGGSNYGYTF,TGTGCCACCAGCAAGAGGGGGGGTTCTAACTATGGCTACACCTTC
TRBJ2-1,TRBV9,-,-,CASSTTGDSRNNEQFF,TGTGCCAGCAGTACCACCGGGGACTCCAGAAACAATGAGCAGTTCTTC
TRBJ2-1,TRBV27,-,-,CASSLLAVPLEAYNEQFF,TGTGCCAGCAGCCTACTAGCAGTACCCTTGGAGGCCTACAATGAGCAGTTCTTC
TRBJ2-7,TRBV29-1,-,few,CSVGSRYEQYF,TGCAGCGTTGGATCCCGGTACGAGCAGTACTTC
TRBJ2-7,TRBV5-1,TRBD2,-,CASSLAGLADYEQYF,TGCGCCAGCAGCTTGGCCGGTCTAGCGGATTACGAGCAGTACTTC
TRBJ2-2,TRBV10-1,-,once,CASTASRCPTGELFF,TGCGCCAGCACCGCCTCGAGGTGCCCCACCGGGGAGCTGTTTTTT
TRBJ1-4,TRBV9,-,-,CASSNTAEEEKLFF,TGTGCCAGCAGCAACACGGCGGAGGAGGAAAAACTGTTTTTT
TRBJ2-4,TRBV15,-,once,CATSGRDNVAKNIQYF,TGTGCCACCAGCGGGAGGGACAACGTAGCCAAAAACATTCAGTACTTC
TRBJ1-2,TRBV6-5,TRBD1,few,CASSYGTGDYGYTF,TGTGCCAGCAGTTACGGGACAGGGGACTATGGCTACACCTTC
TRBJ1-2,TRBV14,TRBD1,-,CASSQSPGQGSAGYTF,TGTGCCAGCAGCCAAAGCCCCGGACAGGGTTCGGCTGGCTACACCTTC
TRBJ2-3,TRBV11-3,-,-,CASSLASSTDTQYF,TGTGCCAGCAGCCTAGCCTCTAGCACAGATACGCAGTATTTT
TRBJ2-3,TRBV5-1,TRBD1,-,CASSTGQVRTTDTQYF,TGCGCCAGCAGCACCGGACAGGTACGCACCACAGATACGCAGTATTTT
TRBJ1-4,TRBV18,TRBD1,-,CASSKGQRNEKLFF,TGTGCCAGCTCCAAGGGACAGAGAAATGAAAAACTGTTTTTT
TRBJ2-7,TRBV14,-,-,CASSQDNQGRSEQYF,TGTGCCAGCAGCCAAGATAACCAGGGGCGCAGTGAGCAGTACTTC
TRBJ2-7,TRBV24-1,TRBD1,-,CATSDTRRDRGSYEQYF,TGTGCCACCAGTGATACGCGCCGGGACAGAGGCTCCTACGAGCAGTACTTC
TRBJ2-1,TRBV18,-,-,CASSPLRSSYNEQFF,TGTGCCAGCTCACCACTGCGGAGCTCCTACAATGAGCAGTTCTTC
TRBJ2-1,TRBV29-1,TRBD2,-,CSVAGGGGWDNEQFF,TGCAGCGTTGCGGGAGGGGGTGGTTGGGACAATGAGCAGTTCTTC